This TCR beta chain was found in a study of CD4 and CD8 cells across lung adenocarcinoma regions. Donors had localized lung adenocarcinoma, a non-small cell lung cancer. TCRdb recomputed calls from the PCR reads with MiXCR, one row per CDR3 protein. The sample yields tens of thousands of distinct CDR3 sequences, about 50% seen once. The germline V gene encodes CDR1 MNHNS and CDR2 SASEGT. The CDR3 covers 15 residues. Trimming removed 0 bases from V and 8 bases from J, with 15 bases in between. This receptor was identified in a male donor with lung adenocarcinoma. The CD4 and CD8 labels of this study may be unreliable. The chain employs TRBV6-1 and TRBJ2-3; D is perhaps TRBD1 (5 bases). Sequenced sample: CD4+ T cells from the center of a lung tumor. CDR3 nucleotides: TGTGCCAGCAGTGAAGCGACAGTGAGCCCCGGTACGCAGTATTTT. Residues: CASSEATVSPGTQYF.